This record concerns one TCR beta chain sequence. The length of the CDR3 is 12 residues. Trimming left V 3 bases short and J 6 bases short, with 9 bases between. Germline V gene lookup returns CDR1 SGHRS and CDR2 YFSETQ. The entry originates in a study of control samples from healthy donors and cancer patients. The repertoire was sequenced with immunoSEQ multiplex PCR; TCRdb's copy has only in-frame clones and lacks some. This table holds around 110,000 clones, 88% found once. The sequenced sample consisted of blood. V gene TRBV5-1 combines with J gene TRBJ1-1, with D maybe TRBD1 (6 bases). This TCR came from a woman between 70 and 85 years old in good health. The DNA for the CDR3 is TGCGCCAGCAGCTCAGAGGGGGCTGAAGCTTTCTTT. Translating it yields CASSSEGAEAFF.